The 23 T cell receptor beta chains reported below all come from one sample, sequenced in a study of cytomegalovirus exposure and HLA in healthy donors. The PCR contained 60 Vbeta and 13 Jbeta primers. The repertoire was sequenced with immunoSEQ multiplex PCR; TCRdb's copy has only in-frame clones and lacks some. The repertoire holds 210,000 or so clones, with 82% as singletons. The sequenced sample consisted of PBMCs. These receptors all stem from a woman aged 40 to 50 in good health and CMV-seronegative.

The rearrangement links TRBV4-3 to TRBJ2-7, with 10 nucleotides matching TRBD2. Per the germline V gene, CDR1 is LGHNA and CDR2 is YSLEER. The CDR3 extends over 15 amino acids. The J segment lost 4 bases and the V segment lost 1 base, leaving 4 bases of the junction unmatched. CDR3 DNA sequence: TGCGCCAGCAGCCAAGGGAGCGGGGGGGTATACGAGCAGTACTTC. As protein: CASSQGSGGVYEQYF.

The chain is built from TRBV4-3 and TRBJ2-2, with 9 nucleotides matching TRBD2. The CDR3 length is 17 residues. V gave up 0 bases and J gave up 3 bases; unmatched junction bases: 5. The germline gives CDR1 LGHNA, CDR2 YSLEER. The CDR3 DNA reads TGCGCCAGCAGCCAAGATCGGGGCGGGGGGGACACCGGGGAGCTGTTTTTT. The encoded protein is CASSQDRGGGDTGELFF.

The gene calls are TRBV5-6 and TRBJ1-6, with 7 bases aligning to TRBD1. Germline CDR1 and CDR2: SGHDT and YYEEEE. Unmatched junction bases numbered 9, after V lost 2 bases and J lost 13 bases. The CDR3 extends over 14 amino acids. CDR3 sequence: CASSFGQVPSPLHF. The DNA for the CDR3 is TGTGCCAGCAGCTTTGGACAGGTTCCTTCTCCCCTCCACTTT.

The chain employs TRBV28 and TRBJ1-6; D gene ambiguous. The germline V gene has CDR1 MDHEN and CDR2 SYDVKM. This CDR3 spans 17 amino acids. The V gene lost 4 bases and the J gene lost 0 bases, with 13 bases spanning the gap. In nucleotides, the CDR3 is TGTGCCAGCAGTTCTTTTTTGCTGGCCTCCTATAATTCACCCCTCCACTTT. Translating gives CASSSFLLASYNSPLHF.

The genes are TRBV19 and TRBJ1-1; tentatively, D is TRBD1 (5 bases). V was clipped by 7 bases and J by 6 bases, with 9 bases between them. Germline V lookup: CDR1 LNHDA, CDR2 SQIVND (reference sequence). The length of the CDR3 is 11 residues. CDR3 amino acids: CASNWGAEAFF. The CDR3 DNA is TGTGCCAGTAATTGGGGGGCTGAAGCTTTCTTT.

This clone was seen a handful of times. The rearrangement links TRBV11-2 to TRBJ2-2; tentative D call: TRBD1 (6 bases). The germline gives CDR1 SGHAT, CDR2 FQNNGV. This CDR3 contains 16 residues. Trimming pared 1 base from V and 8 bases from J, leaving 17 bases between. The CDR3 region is CASSLVTGPLGGELFF. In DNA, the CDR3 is TGTGCCAGCAGCTTAGTGACAGGTCCTCTCGGTGGGGAGCTGTTTTTT.

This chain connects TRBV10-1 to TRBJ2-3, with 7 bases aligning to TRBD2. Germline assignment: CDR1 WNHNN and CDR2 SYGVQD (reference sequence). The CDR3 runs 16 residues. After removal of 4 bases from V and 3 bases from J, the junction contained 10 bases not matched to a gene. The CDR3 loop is CASSASPGLGTDTQYF. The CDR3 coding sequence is TGCGCCAGCAGTGCTTCCCCCGGACTAGGAACAGATACGCAGTATTTT.

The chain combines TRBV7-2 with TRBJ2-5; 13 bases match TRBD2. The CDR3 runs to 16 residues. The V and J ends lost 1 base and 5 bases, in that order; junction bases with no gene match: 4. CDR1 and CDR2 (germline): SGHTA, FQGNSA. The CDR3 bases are TGTGCCAGCAGCTTAGAACTAGCGGGGGGGCCGGAGACCCAGTACTTC. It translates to CASSLELAGGPETQYF.

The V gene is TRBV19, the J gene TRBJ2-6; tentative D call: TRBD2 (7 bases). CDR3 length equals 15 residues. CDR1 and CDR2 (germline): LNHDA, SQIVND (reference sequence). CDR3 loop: CTRGQGRPGANVLTF. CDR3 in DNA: TGTACGCGGGGGCAGGGTCGGCCTGGGGCCAACGTCCTGACTTTC.

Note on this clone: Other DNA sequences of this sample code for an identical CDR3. The CDR3 DNA sequence: TGTGCCAGCAGTTACGGGGGGACGACTGAAGCTTTCTTT. Residues: CASSYGGTTEAFF. V and J are TRBV6-5 and TRBJ1-1; possibly TRBD1 for D (5 bases). Trimming pared 2 bases from V and 5 bases from J, leaving 9 bases between. The germline gives CDR1 MNHEY, CDR2 SVGAGI. The CDR3 covers 13 residues.

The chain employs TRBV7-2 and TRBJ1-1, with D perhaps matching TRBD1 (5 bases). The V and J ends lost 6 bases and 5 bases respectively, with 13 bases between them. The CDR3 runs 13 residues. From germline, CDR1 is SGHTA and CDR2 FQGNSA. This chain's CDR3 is CASRITGGTEAFF. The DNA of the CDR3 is TGTGCCAGCAGAATAACCGGGGGTACTGAAGCTTTCTTT.

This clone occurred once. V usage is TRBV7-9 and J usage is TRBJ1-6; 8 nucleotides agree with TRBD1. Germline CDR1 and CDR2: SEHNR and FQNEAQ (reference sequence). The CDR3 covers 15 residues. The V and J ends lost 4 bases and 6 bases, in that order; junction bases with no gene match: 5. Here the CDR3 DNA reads TGTGCCAGCAGCTCATCTCAGGGGGCTAATTCACCCCTCCACTTT. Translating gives CASSSSQGANSPLHF.

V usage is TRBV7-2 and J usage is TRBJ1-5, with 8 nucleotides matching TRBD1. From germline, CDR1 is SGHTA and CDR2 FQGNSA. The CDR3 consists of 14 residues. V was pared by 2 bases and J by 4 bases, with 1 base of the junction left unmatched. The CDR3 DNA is TGTGCCAGCAGCTTAAACAGGGGGAATCAGCCCCAGCATTTT. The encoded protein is CASSLNRGNQPQHF. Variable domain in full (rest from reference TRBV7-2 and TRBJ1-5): GAGVSQSPSNKVTEKGKDVELRCDPISGHTALYWYRQSLGQGLEFLIYFQGNSAPDKSGLPSDRFSAERTGGSVSTLTIQRTQQEDSAVYLCASSLNRGNQPQHFGDGTRLSIL.

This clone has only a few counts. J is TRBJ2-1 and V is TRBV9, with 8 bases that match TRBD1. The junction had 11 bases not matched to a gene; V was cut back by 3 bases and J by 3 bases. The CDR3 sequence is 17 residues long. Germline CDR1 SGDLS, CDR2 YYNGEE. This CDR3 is CASSAAQGQASYNEQFF. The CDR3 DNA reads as TGTGCCAGCAGCGCAGCCCAGGGACAGGCTAGCTACAATGAGCAGTTCTTC. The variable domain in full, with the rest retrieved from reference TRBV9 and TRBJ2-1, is DSGVTQTPKHLITATGQRVTLRCSPRSGDLSVYWYQQSLDQGLQFLIQYYNGEERAKGNILERFSAQQFPDLHSELNLSSLELGDSALYFCASSAAQGQASYNEQFFGPGTRLTVL.

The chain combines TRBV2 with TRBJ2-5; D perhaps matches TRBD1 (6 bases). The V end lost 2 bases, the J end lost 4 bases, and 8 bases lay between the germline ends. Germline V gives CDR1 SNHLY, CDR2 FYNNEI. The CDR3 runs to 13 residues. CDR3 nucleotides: TGTGCCAGCAGTGAATTGGGGGCAGAGACCCAGTACTTC. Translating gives CASSELGAETQYF.

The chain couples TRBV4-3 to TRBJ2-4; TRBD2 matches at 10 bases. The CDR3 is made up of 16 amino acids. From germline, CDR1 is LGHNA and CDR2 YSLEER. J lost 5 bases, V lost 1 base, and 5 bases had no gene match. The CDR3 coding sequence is TGCGCCAGCAGCCAAGCGGCTAGCGGGGGTCAAAACATTCAGTACTTC. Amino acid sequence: CASSQAASGGQNIQYF.

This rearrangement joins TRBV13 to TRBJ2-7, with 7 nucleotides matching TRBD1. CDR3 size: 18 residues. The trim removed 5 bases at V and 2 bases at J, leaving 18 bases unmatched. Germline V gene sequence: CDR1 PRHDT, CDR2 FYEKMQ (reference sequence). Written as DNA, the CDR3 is TGTGCCAGCAGCGGACTTAAGGCTTCACAGGGGCAAACCTACGAGCAGTACTTC. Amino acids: CASSGLKASQGQTYEQYF.

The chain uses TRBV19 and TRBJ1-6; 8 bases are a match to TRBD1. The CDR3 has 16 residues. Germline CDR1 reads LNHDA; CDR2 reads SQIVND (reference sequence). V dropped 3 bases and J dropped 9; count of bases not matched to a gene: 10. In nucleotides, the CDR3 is TGTGCCAGTAGTATCCAAGGACAGGGTGGGATTTCACCCCTCCACTTT. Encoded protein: CASSIQGQGGISPLHF.

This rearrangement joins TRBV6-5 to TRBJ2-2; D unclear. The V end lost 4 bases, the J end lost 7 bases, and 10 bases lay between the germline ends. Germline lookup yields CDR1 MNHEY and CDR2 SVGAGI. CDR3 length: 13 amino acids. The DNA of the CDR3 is TGTGCCAGCAGTTCCGGCAGGATCGGGGAGCTGTTTTTT. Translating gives CASSSGRIGELFF.

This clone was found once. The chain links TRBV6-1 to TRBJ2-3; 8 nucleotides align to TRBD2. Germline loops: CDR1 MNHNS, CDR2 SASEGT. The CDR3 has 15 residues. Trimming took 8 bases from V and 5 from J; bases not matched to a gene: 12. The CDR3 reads CASHGLGLVKDTQYF. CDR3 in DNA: TGTGCCAGCCATGGGTTGGGACTAGTGAAAGATACGCAGTATTTT.

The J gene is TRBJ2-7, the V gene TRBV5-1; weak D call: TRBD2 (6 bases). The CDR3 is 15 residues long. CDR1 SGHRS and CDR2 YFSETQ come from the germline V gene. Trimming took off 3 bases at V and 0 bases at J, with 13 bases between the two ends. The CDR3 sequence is CASSWGGASSYEQYF. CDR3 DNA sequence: TGCGCCAGCAGCTGGGGCGGGGCCAGCTCCTACGAGCAGTACTTC.

In nucleotides, the CDR3 is TGTGCCAGCAGTTTGAGGGCTATAAGCCAGATGAACACTGAAGCTTTCTTT. This translates into CASSLRAISQMNTEAFF. The chain has TRBV28 and TRBJ1-1, with D uncertain. Germline V lookup: CDR1 MDHEN, CDR2 SYDVKM. This CDR3 comprises 17 residues. The germline V and J ends were trimmed by 3 bases and 0 bases, with 17 bases remaining between them.

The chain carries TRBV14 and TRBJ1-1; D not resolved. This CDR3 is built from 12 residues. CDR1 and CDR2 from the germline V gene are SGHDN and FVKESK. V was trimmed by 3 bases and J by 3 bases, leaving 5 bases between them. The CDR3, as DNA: TGTGCCAGCAGCCAGAGAGACACTGAAGCTTTCTTT. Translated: CASSQRDTEAFF. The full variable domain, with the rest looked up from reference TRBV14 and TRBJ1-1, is EAGVTQFPSHSVIEKGQTVTLRCDPISGHDNLYWYRRVMGKEIKFLLHFVKESKQDESGMPNNRFLAERTGGTYSTLKVQPAELEDSGVYFCASSQRDTEAFFGQGTRLTVV.